The T cell receptor beta chain described here comes from a study of cytomegalovirus exposure and HLA in healthy donors. PCR used 60 Vbeta primers and 13 Jbeta primers. The data were produced by immunoSEQ multiplex PCR, yet TCRdb's version contains in-frame clones alone and is incomplete. The table lists under 80,000 clones, less than 80% of them singletons, with 5.5% to 8.5% in the top ten. In germline, CDR1 is SGHRS, CDR2 YFSETQ. Trimming cost V 2 bases and J 2 bases; bases outside gene matches: 12. The CDR3 extends over 18 amino acids. This clone was recorded a few times. The TCR comes from a woman in her forties in good health and CMV-seronegative. This chain links TRBV5-1 with TRBJ2-3; TRBD2 agrees at 9 bases. The sample consisted of PBMCs. For the CDR3, the DNA is TGCGCCAGCAGCTTTGTGGGGATGACTAGCGGCAACACAGATACGCAGTATTTT. Its protein product is CASSFVGMTSGNTDTQYF.